The clone carrying this T cell receptor (beta chain) has just a few counts. No antigen is known for it. The entry originates in a study of blood T cells in healthy people across ages. Deletions cut 6 bases from V and 2 bases from J, with 17 bases between. Germline V gene lookup returns CDR1 MGHRA and CDR2 YSYEKL. This CDR3 contains 15 residues. Whole-study results and caveats: With naive T cell percentage, TCR beta diversity showed a strong correlation.

Alongside a J-beta primer mix, a sample-barcoded 5' primer served in a second PCR lasting about 6 to 12 cycles. The authors tagged each cDNA molecule using a template-switch adaptor with 12 random nucleotides. TCRdb itself ran the 5' RACE reads through MiXCR, one entry per CDR3 protein. The sample has around 780,000 distinct CDR3 sequences; around 25% are singletons. Another study also made use of these data, one on T cells of mothers and their children.

The sequenced sample was blood. The sequence came from a boy between 10 and 17 years old in good health. The chain employs TRBV4-1 and TRBJ2-7, with D perhaps matching TRBD1 or TRBD2 (6 bases each). The CDR3 coding sequence is TGCGCCAGCAGTCGCGAGGGGGGCGGCACCTACGAGCAGTACTTC. This gives the protein CASSREGGGTYEQYF.